One and the same sample provided the 5 T cell receptor beta chains below, sequenced in a study of cytomegalovirus exposure and HLA in healthy donors. The protocol was immunoSEQ multiplex PCR, while the TCRdb copy is restricted to in-frame clones and leaves out a portion. The sample has fewer than 200,000 clones, around 90% seen once. Material for sequencing was PBMCs. These receptors were taken from a woman under 30 in good health and CMV-seropositive.

The chain is built from TRBV19 and TRBJ2-2; 7 bases fit TRBD2. Germline lookup yields CDR1 LNHDA and CDR2 SQIVND (reference sequence). This CDR3 has 16 residues. The ends lost 7 bases at V and 0 bases at J; junction bases unmatched: 8. DNA of the CDR3: TGTGCCAGTATCAAGATAGCGGGTGCGAACACCGGGGAGCTGTTTTTT. This codes for CASIKIAGANTGELFF.

The chain carries TRBV4-3 and TRBJ1-1; D remains unclear. V was trimmed by 0 bases and J by 2 bases, leaving 10 bases between them. Germline assignment: CDR1 LGHNA and CDR2 YSLEER. This CDR3 has 15 amino acids. The DNA for the CDR3 is TGCGCCAGCAGCCAAGAAGCGGCTGGAAACACTGAAGCTTTCTTT. Its translation is CASSQEAAGNTEAFF.

CDR3 loop: CASSGGVSGAGSYGYTF. CDR3 in DNA: TGTGCCAGCAGTGGAGGCGTTTCAGGGGCAGGATCTTATGGCTACACCTTC. The gene calls are TRBV25-1 and TRBJ1-2; D is possibly TRBD1 (6 bases). Trimming pared 4 bases from V and 5 bases from J, leaving 23 bases between. The CDR3 runs to 17 residues. Germline V gene data show CDR1 as MGHDK and CDR2 as SYGVNS.

This sequence joins TRBV27 and TRBJ2-5; D perhaps matches TRBD2 (5 bases). Germline CDR1 reads MNHEY; CDR2 reads SMNVEV (reference sequence). The V end was cut by 5 bases, the J end by 1 base, with 11 bases between. The length of the CDR3 is 14 residues. The CDR3 loop reads CASSNTRAQETQYF. The CDR3 region has the DNA TGTGCCAGCAGTAACACTAGGGCCCAAGAGACCCAGTACTTC.

The chain couples TRBV27 to TRBJ1-1; 8 bases map to TRBD1. The J segment lost 6 bases and the V segment lost 5 bases, leaving 20 bases of the junction unmatched. Germline V CDR1 and CDR2: MNHEY, SMNVEV (reference sequence). The CDR3 covers 18 residues. The CDR3 coding sequence is TGTGCCAGCAGTCTGACCCTCAGGGGGCCCCGGAGGAGCCCTGAAGCTTTCTTT. Amino acid sequence: CASSLTLRGPRRSPEAFF.